This T cell receptor beta chain was identified during a study of shared clonotypes between healthy human individuals (dated by TCRdb to 2020 to 2022). Study-wide context: Three men and a couple of women, aged 18 to 49 years, made up the cohort. For each donor, CD4 naive and CD4 memory were each given three plates, CD8 naive was given two plates, and CD8 memory was given one plate. To estimate repertoire size and how much clonotypes are shared between individuals, the study performed deep sequencing of blood TCR repertoires from about five healthy adults. Different laboratories and diverse techniques were used to prepare libraries and sequence TCR repertoires, to increase sequencing depth and limit assay-specific biases. Each donor's leukapheresis produced roughly between roughly 0.85 and 9 billion PBMCs.

The CDR3 numbers 14 residues from cysteine through phenylalanine. The DNA shown is the 42-base CDR3, in frame from base 1. The germline ends are 9 bases apart after V is trimmed by 2 bases and J by 5 bases. The germline V gene yields MGHRA for CDR1 and YSYEKL for CDR2. TCR CDR3 regions were amplified from genomic DNA by multiplex PCR using the deep immunoSEQ assay. For each cell subset, the extracted genomic DNA was distributed evenly across all wells of several immunoSEQ 96-well plates, and each plate served as one replicate. For sorted subsets, about 200 ng genomic DNA, equal to about 30,000 T cell genomes, was loaded into each replicate PCR. Purified libraries were quantified with a Qubit 3.0 fluorometer, sized on a Bioanalyzer 2100, and re-quantified with the KAPA Library Quantification kit. A separate single-read 150-cycle Illumina NextSeq 550 flow cell was used to sequence each immunoSEQ 96-well plate. The study's own analysis went as follows. The immunoSEQ output contained only junctional sequences without quality scores, so filtering could not match that applied to full-length reads. To assign V/J genes and CDR3, sequences were annotated against IMGT germline references using PyIR, a Python wrapper for IgBLAST v1.9. Any read was removed if the V/J assignment was weak (E-value above 1e-6), the CDR3 was missing, or the read contained stop codons, out-of-frame junctions, or ambiguous translated residues. V3J clonotypes were defined as sequences sharing the same inferred V gene, J gene, and CDR3 amino acid sequence. To compute the percentage overlap between repertoires, the number of shared unique clonotypes was divided by the size of the smaller repertoire. Richness of each repertoire was evaluated using RTK rarefaction, the Chao1 estimator, and Recon v2.1 estimates of unobserved clonotypes. OLGA was used to compute generation probabilities for all TCRbeta clonotypes that the gDNA method yielded from a few donors. TCRdb retrieved this table from immuneACCESS and kept in-frame rearrangements only. Not all clones are present; in checked studies, unresolved V genes account for under half, and no reason is known for the remainder. The V and J calls and clone size were taken over from that table, and D and trimming were inferred from the DNA. The sample contains about 2 million clones, approximately 94% of them found a single time. The top ten clonotypes cover roughly 1% of the sample.

What the study reported, not specific to this receptor: Sampling was limited to blood, and TCR repertoires in tissue likely differ from TCR repertoires in blood. Pairwise subsampling led to the expectation that sequencing depth would affect the degree of clonotype sharing among donors. Because the study included only a small number of donors, the genetic and exposure-history diversity represented was limited. Compared with non-shared clonotypes, the clonotypes found in all four sorted-subset donors had higher generation probabilities. Estimated clonotype richness was generally larger for naive than for memory subsets. Even with the large sequencing depth, rarefaction of the sorted-subset datasets indicated that sequencing was incomplete. Across a few donors, 5% to 6% of naive CD4, 3.5% of naive CD8, 2% to 2.5% of memory CD4, and approximately 0.4% of memory CD8 clonotypes were shared.

CD8 naive samples were obtained by positive selection for CCR7 among CD45RO-negative cells, yielding a CD45RA+CCR7+ population from which TemRA cells were excluded. The donors were healthy, HIV-negative adults who had no recently reported acute infections or vaccinations. Every donor was a Caucasian adult residing in Nashville, Tennessee, USA. Blood was obtained by leukapheresis, after which PBMCs were separated by Ficoll-Histopaque density gradient centrifugation and cryopreserved in liquid nitrogen vapor phase. Purity and quantity of every magnetically sorted T cell population were checked by analytical flow cytometry. From each sorted fraction, genomic DNA was isolated and quantified by UV absorbance on a Nanodrop 2000c. Details on this clone: No antigen is known for it. No per-base quality is available; no much larger clone lies one base away.

The chain employs TRBV4-1 and TRBJ2-2; matching of 6 bases hints at TRBD2 as the D gene. The origin of this receptor is a man between 18 and 35 years old in good health. Sequences were obtained from naive CD8+ T cells sorted from blood. According to the study, the label for this sample's cell subset or site signals: CD45RA+CCR7+. The CDR3 corresponds to CASSQSAGTGELFF. The DNA sequence is given as TGCGCCAGCAGCCAAAGCGCGGGGACCGGGGAGCTGTTTTTT.